The clone carrying this T cell receptor (beta chain) was observed at least ten times. Its antigen is unknown. cDNA was made by 5'RACE with 10-nucleotide random UMIs. TCRdb fed the 5' RACE reads into MiXCR, producing one record per CDR3 protein. The repertoire has some 49,000 distinct CDR3 sequences, around 13% of them found once; the top ten carry 4.5%. The CDR3 is 15 amino acids. V was cut by 0 bases and J by 6 bases, with 12 bases left in between. Germline CDR1 is SGHAT and CDR2 is FQNNGV. The data belong to a study of neurological immune-mediated disorders. This sample's time point: longitudinal time-point 2. PBMCs stored at -80 C, 2 million in total, were the source of the unsorted libraries. Study-wide points: Patients with HTLV-1-associated myelopathy showed the most TCR clonal expansion. Those with multiple sclerosis showed the least, falling below healthy controls.

The chain uses TRBV11-2 and TRBJ1-5, with a weak D call TRBD1 (6 bases). Material: PBMCs. This receptor was taken from a male donor with HTLV-1-associated myelopathy (HAM/TSP). The DNA for the CDR3 is TGTGCCAGCAGCTTAGAACAGGGCAGGGGTCAGCCCCAGCATTTT. Its protein is CASSLEQGRGQPQHF.